This entry describes one TCR beta chain. This CDR3 is built from 17 residues. The V gene's germline CDR1 is MGHDK and CDR2 SYGVNS. V lost 2 bases to trimming and J lost 5 bases; unmatched junction nucleotides: 10. These data belong to a study of control samples from healthy donors and cancer patients. The assay was immunoSEQ multiplex PCR, and TCRdb's table has in-frame clones only and misses some. The data contain 150,000 to 200,000 clones, around 95% of them singletons. Sequencing was performed on blood. The source of this sequence is a woman aged 40 to 55 in good health. This chain connects TRBV25-1 to TRBJ2-2, with 8 bases fitting TRBD1. The CDR3 nucleotides are TGTGCCAGCAGTGAAGTTTTTCGGACAGGGCGGACCGGGGAGCTGTTTTTT. Encoded protein: CASSEVFRTGRTGELFF.